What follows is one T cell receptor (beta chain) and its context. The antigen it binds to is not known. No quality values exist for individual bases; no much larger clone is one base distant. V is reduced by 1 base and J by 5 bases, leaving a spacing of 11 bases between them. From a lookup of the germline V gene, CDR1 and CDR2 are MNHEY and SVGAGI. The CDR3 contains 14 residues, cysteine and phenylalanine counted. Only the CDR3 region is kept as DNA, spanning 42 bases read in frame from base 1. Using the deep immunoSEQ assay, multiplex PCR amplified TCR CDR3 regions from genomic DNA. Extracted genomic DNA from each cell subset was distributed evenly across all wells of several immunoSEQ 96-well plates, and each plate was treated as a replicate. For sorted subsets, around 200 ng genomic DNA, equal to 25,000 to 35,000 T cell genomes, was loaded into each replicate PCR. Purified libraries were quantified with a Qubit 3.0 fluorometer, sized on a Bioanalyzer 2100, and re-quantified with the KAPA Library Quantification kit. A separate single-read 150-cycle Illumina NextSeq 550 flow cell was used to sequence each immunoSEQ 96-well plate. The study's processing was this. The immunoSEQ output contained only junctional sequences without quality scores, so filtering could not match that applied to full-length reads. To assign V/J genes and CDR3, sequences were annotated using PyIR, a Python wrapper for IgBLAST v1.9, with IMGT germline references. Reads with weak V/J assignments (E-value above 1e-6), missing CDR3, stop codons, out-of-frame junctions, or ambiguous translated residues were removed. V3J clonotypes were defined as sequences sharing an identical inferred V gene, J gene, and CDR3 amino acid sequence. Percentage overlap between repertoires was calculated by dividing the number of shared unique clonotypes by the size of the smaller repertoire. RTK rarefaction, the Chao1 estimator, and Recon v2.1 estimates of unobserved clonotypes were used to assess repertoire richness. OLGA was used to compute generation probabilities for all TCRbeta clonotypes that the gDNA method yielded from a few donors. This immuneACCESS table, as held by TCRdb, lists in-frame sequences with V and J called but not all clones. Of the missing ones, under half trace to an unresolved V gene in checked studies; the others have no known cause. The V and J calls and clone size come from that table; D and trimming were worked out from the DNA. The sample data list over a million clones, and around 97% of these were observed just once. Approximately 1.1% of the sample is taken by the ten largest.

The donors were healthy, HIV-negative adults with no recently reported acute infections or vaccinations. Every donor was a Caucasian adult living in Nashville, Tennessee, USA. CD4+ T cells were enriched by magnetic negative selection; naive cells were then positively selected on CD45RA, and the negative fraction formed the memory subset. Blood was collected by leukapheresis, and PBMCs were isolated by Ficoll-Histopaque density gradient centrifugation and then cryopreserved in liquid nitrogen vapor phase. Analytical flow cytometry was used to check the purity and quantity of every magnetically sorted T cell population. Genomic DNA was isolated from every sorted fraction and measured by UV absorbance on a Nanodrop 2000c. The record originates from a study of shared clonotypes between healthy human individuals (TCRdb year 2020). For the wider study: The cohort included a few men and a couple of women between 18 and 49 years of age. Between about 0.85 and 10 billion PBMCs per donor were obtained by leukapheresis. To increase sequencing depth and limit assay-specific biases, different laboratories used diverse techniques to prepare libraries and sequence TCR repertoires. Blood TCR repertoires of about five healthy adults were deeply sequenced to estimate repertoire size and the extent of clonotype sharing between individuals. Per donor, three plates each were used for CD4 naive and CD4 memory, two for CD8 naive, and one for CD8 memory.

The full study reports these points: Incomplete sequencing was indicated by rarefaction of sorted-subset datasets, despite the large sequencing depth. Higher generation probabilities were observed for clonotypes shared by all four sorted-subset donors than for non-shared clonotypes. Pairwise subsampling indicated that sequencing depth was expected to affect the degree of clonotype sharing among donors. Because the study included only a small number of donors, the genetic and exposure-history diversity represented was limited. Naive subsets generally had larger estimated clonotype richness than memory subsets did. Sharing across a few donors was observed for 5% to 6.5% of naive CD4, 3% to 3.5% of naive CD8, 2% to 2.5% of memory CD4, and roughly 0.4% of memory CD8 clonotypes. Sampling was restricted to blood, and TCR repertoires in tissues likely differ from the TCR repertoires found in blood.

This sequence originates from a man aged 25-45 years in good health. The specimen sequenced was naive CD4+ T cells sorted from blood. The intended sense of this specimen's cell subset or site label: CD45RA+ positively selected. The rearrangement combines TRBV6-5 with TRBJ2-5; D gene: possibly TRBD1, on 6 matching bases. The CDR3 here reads CASSYFNRVETQYF. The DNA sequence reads TGTGCCAGCAGTTACTTTAACAGGGTCGAGACCCAGTACTTC.